The clone carrying this T cell receptor beta chain has only one observation. Its cognate antigen is unknown. This CDR3 is built from 13 residues. V shed 5 bases and J shed 3 bases, with 11 bases lying between them. The sample originates from a study of T cell responses to AZD1222 COVID-19 vaccine. The repertoire was sequenced with immunoSEQ multiplex PCR; TCRdb's copy has only in-frame clones and lacks some. This sample has fewer than 120,000 clones; 85% to 95% occur once, and the top ten carry over 6.5%. Study results and caveats: Increased Spike-specific TCR breadth and depth were observed after two AZD1222 doses. The donors showed a predominance of white British ancestry and of females, with possible underestimation of clonal diversity. Only 5 or 6 people who got AZD1222 tested seropositive at baseline.

The sequenced sample was peripheral blood, obtained on day 0 of AZD1222 vaccination. The receptor comes from an adult in good health. This chain uses TRBV12-3 or TRBV12-4 with TRBJ2-7, with D maybe TRBD1 (6 bases). The CDR3 loop reads CASSPSGVYEQYF. The CDR3 DNA is TGTGCCAGCAGTCCATCAGGGGTCTACGAGCAGTACTTC.